This T cell receptor (beta chain) was recovered during a study of cytomegalovirus exposure and HLA in healthy donors (dated by TCRdb to 2017 to 2019). About the investigation overall: An earlier analysis of several hundred of the donors reported 250 to 300 Gb of sequence data and approximately 110 million unique TCR beta sequences from 150 million to 200 million T cells. The study was designed to test whether signatures of past pathogen exposure could be identified by cataloging public T cell receptors. Rather than drawing on any new phenotypic data, the later analysis identified candidate immune exposures from TCR beta sequences and the way those sequences occurred across donors. Donor age, sex, ethnicity and CMV serostatus were compiled alongside the repertoire data. The genetic ancestry cluster associated with self-reported Caucasian donors included 81% of the approximately 410 genotyped donors. About five DR-DQ haplotypes were handled as single units for association and clustering because linkage in the cohort was strong. In an earlier analysis of roughly 580 of the donors, high-throughput TCR beta sequencing was used to judge whether each TCR beta V gene segment behaved as functional or pseudogenic. The number of typed donors differed by locus: roughly 620-630 for A, B, C, DRB1 and DQB1; approximately 520 for DQA1; some 610 for DPA1; and about 450 for DPB1. Every repertoire in the discovery cohort had been generated on one and the same sequencing platform. In a later genetic analysis, genome-wide SNP genotypes for about 55% of the 666 donors were used, and that subset was treated as a discovery cohort. Along with the approximately 700-subject first cohort, a separate validation cohort of over 90 different subjects was used. Roughly 300 gigabases of sequencing data and approximately 80 million unique TCR sequences were included in an early release covering several hundred HLA-typed donors. Among about 360 genotyped donors of the cohort, an average of approximately 250,000 unique TCR beta nucleotide sequences were sequenced per donor, around 18% of them non-productive. Class I and class II HLA loci were covered by the typing at four-digit resolution. The study profiled the T cell repertoires of 666 subjects by immunosequencing and related them to cytomegalovirus serostatus. The study combined high-throughput TCR immunosequencing, statistical association of individual TCRs with disease status, and machine learning to predict cytomegalovirus infection status. A later analysis re-analyzed previously published TCR beta repertoires from 660 or so donors and added high-resolution HLA genotyping to study TCR occurrence patterns. Findings and caveats that apply to the study as a whole: Compared with equally common non-associated chains, HLA-associated TCR beta chains in a later analysis were more clonally expanded and had lower generation probabilities. In the study, some 160 TCR beta chains were listed as associated with cytomegalovirus. According to a later analysis, TCR association rates differed among HLA loci, with DRB1 alleles showing the most associated TCRs and HLA-C alleles showing the fewest. At a false discovery rate of 0.05, a later analysis linked some 18,000 TCR beta sequences to specific HLA alleles. In an earlier analysis of 500 to 650 of the donors, most TCR beta V segments appeared in productive rearrangements about 87% or about 30% of the time, broadly matching IMGT annotations. Three of the identified cytomegalovirus-associated TCR beta chains were confirmed in vitro to be specific for cytomegalovirus antigens. While some public TCRs were present in many individuals, most TCR sequences turned up only very rarely across donors. Presence/absence analyses assumed roughly uniform sequencing depth across donors, an assumption that may not hold. A further reported finding was that TCR beta sequences accurately predicted the HLA-A and HLA-B alleles for most subjects in the first cohort. Because some donors lacked HLA typing at each locus, the association tests relied only on the typed subset. A later analysis reported that several top co-occurrence clusters appeared linked to parvovirus B19, influenza, CMV and Epstein-Barr virus. The sequencing pipeline was judged likely to have produced a cluster of highly shared sequence variants as a technical artifact. Some IMGT-functional V segments, including TRBV6-2 and TRBV6-3, could not be distinguished by the 87-base-pair reads and were therefore excluded. For the cohort, immune exposure information was limited to CMV serostatus. A later analysis found that most CMV-associated TCR beta chains appeared HLA-restricted, with HLA associations seemingly driven largely by CMV exposure. Cytomegalovirus status was reported to be diagnosed by the classifier with high specificity and sensitivity in both the original and validation cohorts. When HLA alleles, especially DR and DQ, strongly co-occurred, TCR associations were difficult to assign to individual alleles. Only TCR beta chains were sequenced in this cohort, and the absence of alpha or paired-chain data limited detectable features. Linkage disequilibrium might explain the correlated functional status among segregating V segments, but an unknown experimental factor could not be ruled out. A later genetic analysis associated a missense DCLRE1C variant with V-gene and J-gene trimming of TCR beta chains, and an independent cohort replicated the association. It was suggested by the authors that the approach could potentially be generalized to other disease states and immunological phenotypes. Seventeen rarely observed V segments, including chromosome 9 orphons, were excluded from the earlier analysis of several hundred of the donors because counts were too low. In a later genetic analysis, fewer N-insertions in productive TCRs were reported among donors in an Asian-associated ancestry cluster than the 666-donor mean.

For this clone: Its antigen is unknown.

Taken from cysteine to phenylalanine, the CDR3 has 15 residues. Here the CDR3 DNA is all that survives: 45 bases in frame from base 1. Sequences KGHSH (CDR1) and LQKENI (CDR2) are obtained from the germline V gene. Compared with germline, V lacks 6 bases and J lacks 1 base; bases without a gene match: 4. The protocol used for the library was the immunoSEQ multiplex PCR assay. A mixture of 60 forward primers for TCR Vbeta segments and 13 reverse primers for TCR Jbeta segments was used in the multiplex PCR. The CDR3 region of rearranged TCR beta genes was amplified from genomic DNA by a multiplex PCR assay. The amplified TCR beta libraries were sequenced on the Illumina HiSeq System as 87-base-pair reads. On the authors' methods: A later analysis tallied 70 million to 100 million unique TCR beta chains across the 650 to 750 repertoires, and some 10 million of those chains were shared by two or more donors. Raw reads were error-corrected and collapsed into unique sequences with a nearest-neighbor algorithm that merged closely related sequences to remove PCR and sequencing errors. CDR3 sequences were aligned to IMGT reference sequences to assign V, D and J gene segments. For a sequence to be retained, a match of at least six nucleotides was required to both a V gene segment and a J gene segment. Rearrangements were classified as productive when the CDR3 lacked stop codons and remained in frame with V and J, and all other rearrangements were classified as non-productive. CDR3 was defined by IMGT convention, running from the second conserved V-encoded cysteine to the conserved J-encoded phenylalanine. The earlier analysis of about 610 of the donors excluded sequences that lacked an unambiguous match to a single V gene segment. In an earlier analysis of several hundred of the donors, V segments were called functional above 56.7% productive rearrangements and were called segregating when the between-donor standard deviation exceeded 5%. A statistical classification framework was built to diagnose cytomegalovirus status from the catalog of TCR beta chain sequences. In a later analysis, TCR nucleotide sequences were compared against IMGT/GENE-DB human TR gene sequences so that V and J genes could be assigned. Using the TCRdist pipeline, a later analysis assigned CDR3 sequences along with most-parsimonious VDJ recombination scenarios. A later analysis defined each TCR beta chain by its CDR3 amino acid sequence plus V-gene family, and excluded reads lacking a unique V-gene family. To address suspected cross-contamination and a sequencing artifact, a later analysis removed approximately 590 highly shared, low-generation-probability nucleotide sequences. For each public chain, a later analysis derived a clonal expansion index from normalized ranks of inferred template counts within each repertoire. A later analysis computed generation probabilities with a VDJ recombination model fitted to out-of-frame rearrangements, and checked the results against IGoR. Hypergeometric tests were used in a later analysis to score TCR-TCR, TCR-HLA and TCR-CMV co-occurrence, with a repertoire-size bias correction applied to the TCR pairs. False discovery rates were estimated in a later analysis by permuting HLA or CMV assignments 20 times. A later analysis grouped co-occurring TCRs with DBSCAN, adding TCRdist sequence similarity when clustering within HLA-allele-positive subsets. Co-occurrence clustering excluded repertoires with fewer than 30,000 or more than 120,000 public chains, plus five with anomalous nucleotide sharing. Entries here come from immuneACCESS through TCRdb and include only in-frame sequences with V and J called. Some clones fail to appear in such tables; in the studies checked, an unresolved V gene covers under half of the shortfall, and the cause of the remainder is unknown. The D gene and trimming were derived from the DNA, and the V and J assignments and clone size from that table. This sample's clone table shows over 60,000 clones. The top ten constitute 6% to 8% of the sample.

The cohort was made up of approximately 670 healthy bone marrow donors. Cohort members were all nominally healthy when sampled, although unrecorded immune exposures were likely present. The donor was CMV seropositive and was included in the group of 270 or so seropositive cohort members. Each donor provided a peripheral blood sample, and peripheral blood mononuclear cells were used for TCR beta sequencing. Genomic DNA was extracted from the blood cell samples with the Qiagen DNeasy Blood Extraction Kit. The sample taken for sequencing was PBMCs. The receptor comes from a female donor in good health and CMV-seropositive. The rearrangement combines TRBV18 with TRBJ1-5, with 9 bases in between that match TRBD1. The sequenced DNA is TGTGCCAGCTCCCCGGACAGGGGAAGCAATCAGCCCCAGCATTTT. Protein translation: CASSPDRGSNQPQHF.